The clone carrying this T cell receptor (beta chain) is a singleton in its sample. Its target is not known. The germline V and J ends were trimmed by 7 bases and 8 bases, with 18 bases remaining between them. Germline CDR1 SNHLY, CDR2 FYNNEI. The CDR3 loop spans 14 amino acids. The sample is drawn from a study of immune evolution from preneoplasia to lung adenocarcinoma. The study, taken as a whole, reports: Top clone share appeared to fall from AAH through AIS, MIA, adenocarcinoma. Clonality was highest in normal lung, lower in later-stage lesions apparently.

The data were produced by immunoSEQ multiplex PCR, yet TCRdb's version contains in-frame clones alone and is incomplete. The sample comprises 6,500 to 10,000 clones, roughly 80% of which are singletons, and roughly 2.3% rests with the top ten. Resections took place in Japan or China from the mid-2010s to the late 2010s. Premalignant or tumor cells were enriched by macro-dissection after pathologic assessment. The sequenced material came from FFPE invasive lung adenocarcinoma tissue. The receptor's source is a person over 45 with lung adenocarcinoma. The gene calls are TRBV2 and TRBJ2-1; maybe TRBD2 (6 bases). The CDR3 sequence is CASMRLGGNDEQFF. CDR3 DNA: TGTGCCAGCATGCGGCTAGGCGGGAACGATGAGCAGTTCTTC.